This TCR beta chain derives from a study of shared clonotypes between healthy human individuals. Details on this clone: What it binds is unknown.

Each of the donors was a healthy adult who was HIV-negative and had not had a recent acute infection or vaccination. The V gene end was trimmed by 4 bases and the J gene end by 5 bases; junction bases not matched to a gene: 8. The CDR3 length is 15 residues. The germline gives CDR1 SSHAT, CDR2 FNYEAQ (reference sequence). The data were produced by immunoSEQ multiplex PCR, yet TCRdb's version contains in-frame clones alone and is incomplete. This table holds 2.3 million or so clones, 93% found once. Study results and limitations: Rarefaction gave evidence that sorted-subset sequencing remained incomplete despite large depth. In several donors, around 4.5% of naive CD4 clonotypes appeared in common.

Sequencing was carried out using naive CD4+ T cells from PBMCs. Specified subset: CD45RA+ positively selected. The V and J genes are TRBV7-7 and TRBJ2-1, with 7 nucleotides matching TRBD1. The sequence was collected from a man younger than 35 in good health. Some clones in this sample may be carry-over from other donors' samples. CDR3 in DNA: TGTGCCAGCAGCTCCACCGAGACAGGGAACAATGAGCAGTTCTTC. Translation: CASSSTETGNNEQFF.